Given below is one T cell receptor (beta chain) in context. Its specificity is unknown. The data are from a study of CD8 T cells in ankylosing spondylitis. Study conclusions and caveats: It was reported that disease-linked clones were significantly enriched in matched ankylosing spondylitis synovial fluid. Past studies reported some motif variants in reactive arthritis synovial fluid and blood. Roughly eight highly homologous variants formed a TCR beta motif that appeared characteristic of ankylosing spondylitis blood.

The TCR beta libraries were generated through quantitative 5'-RACE incorporating molecular barcodes. TCRdb re-analysed the 5' RACE reads in MiXCR, keeping a single row per CDR3 protein. The sample lists some 340,000 distinct CDR3 sequences, roughly 14% seen once, with approximately 1.1% in the top ten. CDR1 and CDR2 (germline): SEHNR, FQNEAQ (reference sequence). V was pared by 5 bases and J by 7 bases, with 12 bases between. The CDR3 has 13 residues. Input material: blood, either unsorted or a sorted T cell fraction (not recorded which). V gene TRBV7-9 combines with J gene TRBJ1-5; tentative D call: TRBD1 (6 bases). The sequence came from a male donor with ankylosing spondylitis or in good health (not recorded which). The CDR3 loop is CASSPTQGQPQHF. CDR3 in DNA: TGTGCCAGCAGCCCGACACAGGGACAGCCCCAGCATTTT.